These T cell receptor beta chains were read from a single sample in a study of CD8+ T cells in alopecia areata. The table came from immunoSEQ multiplex PCR; TCRdb's copy has only in-frame clones and leaves some out. Among 170,000 or so clones listed, about three fifths were seen once. Sequencing used CD8+ T cells sorted from blood, obtained at week 24, from a patient treated with tofacitinib. The receptors originated from a human donor with alopecia areata. Both conserved end residues are part of each CDR3. A D gene is named only where the DNA matches it firmly. Size is omitted from some rows. Given values are once, few, many or a class for expanded clones.

V	D	J	size	DNA	CDR3
TRBV10-3	NA	TRBJ2-1	few	TGTGCCATCAGGACCAACTTCAATGAGCAGTTCTTC	CAIRTNFNEQFF
TRBV7-3	TRBD2	TRBJ2-5	few	TGTGCCAGCAGCTTAGGGTTAGCGGGAACATCGGGGACCCAGTACTTC	CASSLGLAGTSGTQYF
TRBV20-1	NA	TRBJ1-1	few	TGCAGTGCTAGTGCTCCTGAAGCTTTCTTT	CSASAPEAFF
TRBV6-5	TRBD1	TRBJ2-5	NA	TGTGCCAGCTTAGACAGGGACCAGACCCAGTACTTC	CASLDRDQTQYF
TRBV5-6	NA	TRBJ2-5	NA	TGTGCCAGCAGCTTGGAAGAGACCCAGTACTTC	CASSLEETQYF
TRBV2	NA	TRBJ2-7	once	TGTGCCAGTCAGGAGGGCGAGCAGTACTTC	CASQEGEQYF
TRBV7-9	NA	TRBJ2-7	NA	TGTGCCAGCAGCTTAGACTGGACTACGTTAGAGCAGTACTTC	CASSLDWTTLEQYF
TRBV12-5	NA	TRBJ1-1	NA	TGTGCTAGTGGTTTGGCTTATAGCCAGATGCTGAACACTGAAGCTTTCTTT	CASGLAYSQMLNTEAFF
TRBV25-1	NA	TRBJ1-1	few	TGTGCCAGCAGTGAAGGAGGCACTGAAGCTTTCTTT	CASSEGGTEAFF
TRBV7-9	NA	TRBJ2-7	few	TGTGCCAGCAGCTTAGAAGACTACGAGCAGTACTTC	CASSLEDYEQYF
TRBV4-1	NA	TRBJ2-2	NA	TGCGCCAGCAGCCAAGGGATGGGTGATGAGCTGTTTTTT	CASSQGMGDELFF
TRBV2	NA	TRBJ2-3	NA	TGTGCCAGCAGTGCGGAATGGAAAGATACGCAGTATTTT	CASSAEWKDTQYF
TRBV18	NA	TRBJ1-5	NA	TGTGCCAGCTCGCTTGAGGGGCAGCCCCAGCATTTT	CASSLEGQPQHF
TRBV9	TRBD1	TRBJ2-6	NA	TGTGCCAGCAGCCCAACGCGCGACAGGGGTTCGATTGGGGCCAACGTCCTGACTTTC	CASSPTRDRGSIGANVLTF
TRBV12-2	NA	TRBJ1-5	NA	TGTGCAAGTCGCTTGACAATTGAGAATCAGCCCCAGCATTTT	CASRLTIENQPQHF
TRBV13	NA	TRBJ2-3	few	TGTGCCAGCAGCCGGGGACCCACAGATACGCAGTATTTT	CASSRGPTDTQYF
TRBV27	TRBD2	TRBJ2-3	NA	TGTGCCAGCAGTATTAGCGGGGGCCTTAGCACAGATACGCAGTATTTT	CASSISGGLSTDTQYF
TRBV27	NA	TRBJ2-7	NA	TGTGCCAGCAGTTCTGCAGGAACATACGGCGAGCAGTACTTC	CASSSAGTYGEQYF
TRBV30	TRBD2	TRBJ2-5	NA	TGTGCCTGGAGCCCAAAGTATCTAGCGGGGGGCGACCAAGAGACCCAGTACTTC	CAWSPKYLAGGDQETQYF
TRBV5-4	TRBD1	TRBJ1-2	few	TGTGCCAGCAGCTTGAAGGACAGGACGGTCTATGGCTACACCTTC	CASSLKDRTVYGYTF
TRBV29-1	TRBD1	TRBJ1-1	NA	TGCAGCGTCCGGAGGGGACAGGGGATGAACACTGAAGCTTTCTTT	CSVRRGQGMNTEAFF
TRBV9	TRBD2	TRBJ2-5	NA	TGTGCCAGCAGCGCCGGACTAGCGGGGTTGGGAGAGACCCAGTACTTC	CASSAGLAGLGETQYF
TRBV9	NA	TRBJ1-2	NA	TGTGCCAGCGGCCCCCACTACACCTTC	CASGPHYTF
TRBV5-1	NA	TRBJ2-2	NA	TGCGCCAGCAGCCAAACTAGGGCGAACACCGGGGAGCTGTTTTTT	CASSQTRANTGELFF
TRBV10-3	TRBD2	TRBJ2-4	NA	TGTGCCATCAGCCCCACGCTAGCGGGCGGAGGGGACATTCAGTACTTC	CAISPTLAGGGDIQYF
TRBV13	TRBD1	TRBJ1-1	NA	TGTGCCAGCAGGATACAGGGGGTGGACACTGAAGCTTTCTTT	CASRIQGVDTEAFF
TRBV5-1	NA	TRBJ1-1	NA	TGCGCCAGCAGCTTCGCAGGGGACCCGAGGAGGGGTGAAGCTTTCTTT	CASSFAGDPRRGEAFF
TRBV2	NA	TRBJ2-3	NA	TGTGCCAGCAAGGGGACACTAGGGACAGATACGCAGTATTTT	CASKGTLGTDTQYF
TRBV5-1	TRBD2	TRBJ2-1	NA	TGCGCCAGCAGCCAACTCCGAATCGGGGGGGCCTCCTACAATGAGCAGTTCTTC	CASSQLRIGGASYNEQFF
TRBV30	NA	TRBJ2-2	NA	TGTGCCTGGAGTGCCAGGGATGGAGCCGGGGAGCTGTTTTTT	CAWSARDGAGELFF
TRBV5-1	NA	TRBJ2-7	NA	TGCGCCAGCAGCCCGTATCAGGTTAGCTCCTACGAGCAGTACTTC	CASSPYQVSSYEQYF
TRBV27	TRBD1	TRBJ2-3	NA	TGTGCCAGCAGTTTATCGAGGACAGGGAGCACAGATACGCAGTATTTT	CASSLSRTGSTDTQYF
TRBV7-7	TRBD1	TRBJ2-7	NA	TGTGCTAGCAGCCCGGGACAGGGGGCCTACGAGCAGTACTTC	CASSPGQGAYEQYF
TRBV2	NA	TRBJ1-5	NA	TGTGCCAGCAGTGATGGGGAACAGCCCCAGCATTTT	CASSDGEQPQHF
TRBV2	NA	TRBJ1-1	few	TGTGCCAGCAGTGAACTTGAAGCTTTCTTT	CASSELEAFF
TRBV7-9	NA	TRBJ2-7	NA	TGTGCCAGCAGCTTCAGGCACTACGAGCAGTACTTC	CASSFRHYEQYF
TRBV27	NA	TRBJ1-1	NA	TGTGCCAGCAGTTTATCTCGGGACCCGATTGAAGCTTTCTTT	CASSLSRDPIEAFF
TRBV13	NA	TRBJ2-1	NA	TGTGCCAGCAGCTGGGAGGAGGAGCATGAGCAGTTCTTC	CASSWEEEHEQFF
TRBV7-9	NA	TRBJ2-7	NA	TGTGCCAGCAGCTTAGAGGGGGACATCTACGAGCAGTACTTC	CASSLEGDIYEQYF
TRBV6-4	NA	TRBJ1-1	NA	TGTGCCAGCAGTGACGGCCTTACTGAAGCTTTCTTT	CASSDGLTEAFF
TRBV5-1	TRBD1	TRBJ2-1	few	TGCGCCAGCAGCTTGGGAACAGGGGGCAATGAGCAGTTCTTC	CASSLGTGGNEQFF
TRBV4-1	TRBD1	TRBJ1-1	NA	TGCGCCAGCAGCCACGCGACAGGGGACGGTGAAGCTTTCTTT	CASSHATGDGEAFF
TRBV10-2	NA	TRBJ2-3	NA	TGCGCCAGCATTGGGGGAGATACGCAGTATTTT	CASIGGDTQYF
TRBV5-4	TRBD1	TRBJ1-2	few	TGTGCCAGCAGCCCGCCCGGACAGGACCTGAACTATGGCTACACCTTC	CASSPPGQDLNYGYTF
TRBV6-1	NA	TRBJ1-5	few	TGTGCCAGCAGTGATAGGGAGCTTGATCCGAATCAGCCCCAGCATTTT	CASSDRELDPNQPQHF
TRBV27	TRBD1	TRBJ1-1	NA	TGTGCCAGCAGTTTCGACAGGGCCACTGAAGCTTTCTTT	CASSFDRATEAFF
TRBV11-2	NA	TRBJ2-1	few	TGTGCCAGCAGCCCCGACAATGAGCAGTTCTTC	CASSPDNEQFF
TRBV5-1	TRBD1	TRBJ2-7	few	TGCGCCAGCAGAGACGGTCAGGGGGACGAGCAGTACTTC	CASRDGQGDEQYF
TRBV5-1	TRBD1	TRBJ2-7	NA	TGCGCCAGCAGCTCCCGGGACAGTTCCTACGAGCAGTACTTC	CASSSRDSSYEQYF
TRBV5-6	NA	TRBJ2-1	NA	TGTGCCAGCAGCACGGGGACGGCCAATGAGCAGTTCTTC	CASSTGTANEQFF
TRBV5-1	NA	TRBJ2-7	once	TGCGCCAGCAGCTTGAGGCTAGCAGATTATGGAGAATACGAGCAGTACTTC	CASSLRLADYGEYEQYF
TRBV6-1	NA	TRBJ2-1	NA	TGTGCCAGCAGTGAATGGGACACCGGCTACAATGAGCAGTTCTTC	CASSEWDTGYNEQFF
TRBV13	TRBD2	TRBJ2-3	NA	TGTGCCACCAGTGACCAACTAGCGCCCCCAGATACGCAGTATTTT	CATSDQLAPPDTQYF
TRBV2	TRBD1	TRBJ1-6	once	TGTGCCAGCAGTGCCCAGCGGACAGGGAGGGATTCACCCCTCCACTTT	CASSAQRTGRDSPLHF
TRBV6-5	NA	TRBJ2-5	NA	TGTGCCAGCAGTTACCGGGAGACCCAGTACTTC	CASSYRETQYF